This T cell receptor (beta chain) was sequenced for a study of a mutant IDH1 vaccine in newly diagnosed glioma. For the study at large: Patients got radiotherapy, temozolomide, or both beforehand, and most got both.

Worth noting for this clone: What it binds is unknown.

Germline trimming cut 4 bases from V and 5 bases from J; bases unmatched to any gene: 7. The CDR3 is 14 amino acids. Germline assignment: CDR1 SGHNT and CDR2 YYREEE (reference sequence). Sample time point: week 11, during vaccination. In the vaccine, a single dose held 300 ug of the mutant IDH1 20-mer peptide, along with topical imiquimod. Profiled with immunoSEQ multiplex PCR; TCRdb holds only in-frame clones, not every one. The profile shows tens of thousands of clones, approximately 70% of them singletons. The chain carries TRBV5-4 and TRBJ2-5; 8 bases are a match to TRBD1. The clonotype originates from a young man with glioma. Some clones in this sample may be carry-over from other donors' samples. The input for sequencing was peripheral blood mononuclear cells (PBMCs), taken from a glioma patient whose treatment included an IDH1 peptide vaccine. The CDR3 region has the DNA TGTGCCAGCAGCGGAGGACAGGGAAGGGAGACCCAGTACTTC. Its translation is CASSGGQGRETQYF.